What follows are 14 T cell receptor beta chains derived from one specimen sequenced in a study of blood T cell repertoires in COVID-19. Some clones are missing from TCRdb's copy, which holds only in-frame ones; the method was immunoSEQ multiplex PCR. The sample carries roughly 100,000 clones, around 90% recorded once. The specimen was peripheral blood. The receptor source for this set is a woman aged 55-69 years with acute or convalescent COVID-19.

The V and J genes are TRBV6-5 and TRBJ1-1, with D possibly matching TRBD1 (5 bases). Trimming pared 2 bases from V and 1 base from J, leaving 11 bases between. This CDR3 region has 15 residues. Germline V gene sequence: CDR1 MNHEY, CDR2 SVGAGI. CDR3 in amino acids: CASSYGGSGNTEAFF. CDR3 nucleotides: TGTGCCAGCAGTTACGGGGGGTCGGGGAACACTGAAGCTTTCTTT.

The genes are TRBV2 and TRBJ2-1; 9 bases are shared with TRBD1. Trimming at V came to 10 bases and at J to 4 bases, leaving 26 bases not matched to a gene. CDR3 size: 20 residues. Germline V gene lookup returns CDR1 SNHLY and CDR2 FYNNEI. This CDR3 is CATGTGKFLGTQRPYNEQFF. The DNA of the CDR3 is TGTGCCACCGGGACAGGGAAGTTTTTAGGCACCCAGCGGCCGTACAATGAGCAGTTCTTC. Variable domain in full (rest from reference TRBV2 and TRBJ2-1): EPEVTQTPSHQVTQMGQEVILRCVPISNHLYFYWYRQILGQKVEFLVSFYNNEISEKSEIFDDQFSVERPDGSNFTLKIRSTKLEDSAMYFCATGTGKFLGTQRPYNEQFFGPGTRLTVL.

This chain joins TRBV6-5 and TRBJ1-3; TRBD1 agrees at 8 bases. Looked up from germline, CDR1 is MNHEY and CDR2 is SVGAGI. CDR3 length equals 16 residues. V lost 0 bases and J lost 6; bases outside the gene matches: 7. The CDR3 region has the DNA TGTGCCAGCAGTTACTCTGGGAACAGGGGGGAAAACACCATATATTTT. Protein sequence: CASSYSGNRGENTIYF.

The chain carries TRBV28 and TRBJ1-2; 11 bases map to TRBD1. This CDR3 is built from 14 residues. V lost 2 bases and J lost 6; bases outside the gene matches: 2. Germline V gene lookup returns CDR1 MDHEN and CDR2 SYDVKM. In DNA, the CDR3 is TGTGCCAGCAGTTTAAGGGACAGGGGGGATGGCTACACCTTC. Translated, it gives CASSLRDRGDGYTF.

The gene calls are TRBV5-1 and TRBJ2-1; a weak D match, TRBD2 (6 bases). Trimming took off 1 base at V and 6 bases at J, with 14 bases between the two ends. Germline V lookup: CDR1 SGHRS, CDR2 YFSETQ. The CDR3 has 15 amino acids. CDR3 protein: CASSLSSWGVNEQFF. The CDR3 nucleotides read TGCGCCAGCAGCTTGTCCAGCTGGGGGGTCAATGAGCAGTTCTTC.

The CDR3 coding sequence is TGTGCCAGCAGCTTGGGCAGGGGATCCTATGGCTACACCTTC. Translated, it gives CASSLGRGSYGYTF. V usage is TRBV5-6 and J usage is TRBJ1-2, with TRBD1 as a possible D gene (6 bases). The V and J ends lost 0 bases and 4 bases respectively, with 10 bases between them. The germline CDR1 and CDR2 sequences are SGHDT and YYEEEE. The CDR3 extends over 14 amino acids. The variable domain in full, with the rest retrieved from reference TRBV5-6 and TRBJ1-2, is DAGVTQSPTHLIKTRGQQVTLRCSPKSGHDTVSWYQQALGQGPQFIFQYYEEEERQRGNFPDRFSGHQFPNYSSELNVNALLLGDSALYLCASSLGRGSYGYTFGSGTRLTVV.

The V call is TRBV6-1, the J call TRBJ1-5, with D uncertain. Trimming stripped 1 base from V and 5 bases from J, with 6 bases between. The V gene's germline CDR1 is MNHNS and CDR2 SASEGT. This CDR3 spans 13 amino acids. The CDR3 loop is CASSEDRYQPQHF. The CDR3 DNA follows: TGTGCCAGCAGTGAAGACAGATATCAGCCCCAGCATTTT.

The chain recombines TRBV21-1 with TRBJ2-1; the table's TRBD2 call for D was not verified on the DNA. TRBV21-1 is designated a pseudogene. The CDR3 contains 16 residues. This chain's CDR3 is CASSKCEGGPHNEQFF. The CDR3 bases are TGTGCCAGCAGCAAATGTGAGGGAGGGCCTCATAATGAGCAGTTCTTC.

V usage is TRBV2 and J usage is TRBJ2-7; D unresolved. Trimming cost V 5 bases and J 3 bases, with 5 bases left between them. The CDR3 has 11 amino acids. Germline CDR1 and CDR2: SNHLY and FYNNEI. The CDR3: CASSIRYEQYV. The CDR3 nucleotides are TGTGCCAGCAGTATCCGCTACGAGCAGTACGTC.

The V gene is TRBV5-1, the J gene TRBJ2-1; 10 bases match TRBD2. This CDR3 is built from 16 residues. Per the germline V gene, CDR1 is SGHRS and CDR2 is YFSETQ. Trimming cost V 4 bases and J 6 bases; bases outside gene matches: 10. The CDR3, as DNA: TGCGCCAGCAGCCTACTACCTAGCGGGAGTAGCAATGAGCAGTTCTTC. This translates into CASSLLPSGSSNEQFF.

The gene calls are TRBV5-1 and TRBJ2-7; D not resolved. CDR3 size: 14 residues. Germline V gene lookup returns CDR1 SGHRS and CDR2 YFSETQ. With 0 bases removed from V and 5 bases from J, the gap between germline ends came to 12 bases. The CDR3 sequence: CASSLDSLIDEQYF. The DNA for the CDR3 is TGCGCCAGCAGCTTGGACTCTCTAATCGACGAGCAGTACTTC.

The chain recombines TRBV5-1 with TRBJ2-1, with 8 bases aligning to TRBD1. J gave up 7 bases and V 0 bases, and 9 bases lay outside the gene matches. Germline CDR1 SGHRS, CDR2 YFSETQ. The CDR3 loop spans 16 amino acids. The CDR3 loop reads CASSLGLGQGANEQFF. Here the CDR3 DNA reads TGCGCCAGCAGCTTGGGGTTGGGGCAGGGGGCAAATGAGCAGTTCTTC.

This chain links TRBV7-2 with TRBJ1-1, with D possibly being TRBD1 (5 bases). In germline, CDR1 is SGHTA, CDR2 FQGNSA. V was trimmed by 4 bases and J by 6 bases, leaving 15 bases between them. The CDR3 runs 14 residues. The CDR3 DNA reads TGTGCCAGCAGCTACGACAGTTTTTCTTCTGAAGCTTTCTTT. Protein product: CASSYDSFSSEAFF.

The chain is built from TRBV2 and TRBJ1-2; maybe TRBD1 (5 bases). The germline CDR1 and CDR2 sequences are SNHLY and FYNNEI. This CDR3 region has 11 residues. V lost 5 bases to trimming and J lost 8 bases, with 9 bases between them. The CDR3 DNA sequence: TGTGCCAGCAGTCAGGGTCTAGGCTACACCTTC. Translating it yields CASSQGLGYTF.